The T cell receptor (beta chain) described here comes from a study of post-analysis software for immune sequencing data. Regarding the study as a whole: Under F measure analysis, samples from one preparation batch co-clustered strongly. A handful of TRBV segments appeared more often in patients than in controls, and TRBV5-6, TRBV5-1 and TRBV20-1 were among these.

After removal of 2 bases from V and 9 bases from J, the junction contained 5 bases not matched to a gene. This CDR3 has 15 residues. Germline CDR1 and CDR2: MRHNA and SNTAGT. About this clonotype itself: Antigen unknown.

Unique molecular identifiers featured in each of the TCR beta cDNA libraries. TCRdb processed the PCR reads anew with MiXCR; each CDR3 protein has one entry. The sample contains 450,000 to 700,000 distinct CDR3 sequences, about 40% of which appear only once. The source is a girl under 18 with multiple sclerosis. The chain uses TRBV6-4 and TRBJ1-6, with 9 bases aligning to TRBD1. Source material: blood. The CDR3 sequence: CASSDDGQGSSPLHF. The DNA of the CDR3 is TGTGCCAGCAGTGACGACGGACAGGGGAGTTCACCCCTCCACTTT.